This T cell receptor (beta chain) was sequenced during a study of beta chain features in type 1 diabetes. Trimming left V 1 base short and J 0 bases short, with 12 bases between. The CDR3 has 16 residues. Germline V lookup: CDR1 LGHNA, CDR2 YSLEER. Study results and limitations: For TCRB rearrangement, an influence of HLA type remained unresolved here. Among type 1 diabetes patients, VDJ junctions had fewer insertions and more deletions. Naive, central memory and Treg TCRB repertoires appeared more alike in patients than in healthy donors. There was a moderate but significant shortening of TCRB CDR3s in all four CD4+ subsets of Type 1 diabetes patients.

Turning to this clone: Its antigen is not known.

Expressed TCRB transcripts were sequenced after all isolated RNA was converted to cDNA. Measured with immunoSEQ multiplex PCR; TCRdb has only the in-frame clones, and not every one. The sample has about 140,000 clones; roughly 10% are singletons. The specimen was central memory CD4+ T cells from blood. The chain recombines TRBV4-3 with TRBJ1-2; D uncertain. The receptor's source is a woman in her thirties or forties in good health. The CDR3 bases are TGCGCCAGCAGCCAAGCGCCGGAGCCAACTAACTATGGCTACACCTTC. This codes for CASSQAPEPTNYGYTF.